This entry lists 32 T cell receptor beta chains sequenced from one sample in a study of blood T cell repertoires in COVID-19. TCRdb's copy holds only in-frame clones and misses some; the assay was immunoSEQ multiplex PCR. The table lists some 97,000 clones, around 88% of them singletons. The material sequenced was peripheral blood. The origin of the receptors is a human donor in a cohort sampled during active COVID-19.

The V and J genes are TRBV5-1 and TRBJ2-7, with a possible D match to TRBD2 (5 bases). The CDR3 extends over 12 amino acids. Germline assignment: CDR1 SGHRS and CDR2 YFSETQ. The V and J ends lost 4 bases and 4 bases respectively, with 9 bases between them. CDR3 bases: TGCGCCAGCAGCGTAGGACTGTACGAGCAGTACTTC. Protein product: CASSVGLYEQYF.

V is TRBV4-2 and J is TRBJ2-1; D is perhaps TRBD2 (6 bases). The CDR3 covers 16 residues. The germline CDR1 and CDR2 sequences are LGHNA and YNFKEQ. V was pared by 3 bases and J by 0 bases, with 12 bases between. Here the CDR3 DNA reads TGTGCCAGCAGCCACACGCGGGGCCTCTCCTACAATGAGCAGTTCTTC. This gives the protein CASSHTRGLSYNEQFF.

The V call is TRBV10-3, the J call TRBJ2-7; 12 bases align to TRBD2. The CDR3 spans 16 residues. Germline CDR1 is ENHRY and CDR2 is SYGVKD. The V and J ends lost 7 bases and 7 bases, in that order; junction bases with no gene match: 14. CDR3 nucleotide sequence: TGTGCCATCACCCTGACAGGACTAGCGGGACGGGGTGAGCAGTACTTC. This gives the protein CAITLTGLAGRGEQYF.

The V and J genes are TRBV20-1 and TRBJ2-1; 7 bases map to TRBD2. The CDR3 spans 14 residues. With V trimmed by 3 bases and J by 0 bases, 2 bases remained unmatched. Germline V gene data show CDR1 as DFQATT and CDR2 as SNEGSKA (reference sequence). CDR3 protein: CSASGGSSYNEQFF. The CDR3 region has the DNA TGCAGTGCTAGTGGCGGGAGCTCCTACAATGAGCAGTTCTTC.

The rearrangement uses TRBV19 and TRBJ1-1; the match to TRBD1 covers 8 bases. This CDR3 region has 14 residues. Germline V gives CDR1 LNHDA, CDR2 SQIVND (reference sequence). The junction had 11 bases not matched to a gene; V was cut back by 11 bases and J by 3 bases. CDR3 bases: TGTGCCTCCCGAAGGCAGGGGGCCGACACTGAAGCTTTCTTT. This gives the protein CASRRQGADTEAFF. The full variable domain, completed using reference TRBV19 and TRBJ1-1, is DGGITQSPKYLFRKEGQNVTLSCEQNLNHDAMYWYRQDPGQGLRLIYYSQIVNDFQKGDIAEGYSVSREKKESFPLTVTSAQKNPTAFYLCASRRQGADTEAFFGQGTRLTVV.

This chain links TRBV19 with TRBJ2-1; tentatively, D is TRBD2 (6 bases). This CDR3 is 18 amino acids long. With 0 bases removed from V and 9 bases from J, the gap between germline ends came to 24 bases. Germline loops: CDR1 LNHDA, CDR2 SQIVND (reference sequence). CDR3 residues: CASSIEGRSPPRAGEQFF. CDR3 coding DNA: TGTGCCAGTAGTATAGAGGGTAGGAGTCCCCCTAGAGCGGGTGAGCAGTTCTTC.

The chain recombines TRBV28 with TRBJ1-1; tentative D call: TRBD1 (5 bases). This CDR3 contains 13 residues. V was clipped by 9 bases and J by 1 base, with 12 bases between them. Germline V lookup: CDR1 MDHEN, CDR2 SYDVKM. The CDR3 coding sequence is TGTGCCAGTTCGTCGGACACGAACACTGAAGCTTTCTTT. It translates to CASSSDTNTEAFF.

This rearrangement joins TRBV4-1 to TRBJ2-5; D is ambiguous. The CDR3 sequence is 13 residues long. V was cut by 1 base and J by 7 bases, with 10 bases left in between. Germline V gene lookup returns CDR1 MGHRA and CDR2 YSYEKL. CDR3 region: CASSQGVPGTQYF. The CDR3 nucleotides read TGCGCCAGCAGCCAAGGGGTCCCGGGGACCCAGTACTTC.

The chain joins TRBV11-2 to TRBJ1-6, with D maybe TRBD1 (6 bases). Germline CDR1 reads SGHAT; CDR2 reads FQNNGV. The CDR3 totals 13 residues. Trimming stripped 8 bases from V and 10 bases from J, with 15 bases between. As DNA, the CDR3 is TGTGCCAGCGTCGCCCAGGGGAACTCACCCCTCCACTTT. As protein: CASVAQGNSPLHF.

The chain combines TRBV28 with TRBJ2-3, with D maybe TRBD1 (5 bases). CDR1 is MDHEN, CDR2 SYDVKM, per germline. The CDR3 sequence is 13 residues long. V lost 2 bases, J lost 4 bases, and 7 bases lay in between. CDR3 sequence: CASSLATADTQYF. The DNA for the CDR3 is TGTGCCAGCAGTTTAGCGACAGCAGATACGCAGTATTTT.

The chain combines TRBV28 with TRBJ1-2; no clear D. This CDR3 is built from 16 residues. Trimming pared 3 bases from V and 8 bases from J, leaving 22 bases between. Germline CDR1 and CDR2: MDHEN and SYDVKM. The CDR3 DNA reads as TGTGCCAGCAGTTTGGGCGGAGGCCAAGAGCGTGGAGGCTACACCTTC. It is translated as CASSLGGGQERGGYTF.

The J gene is TRBJ2-1, the V gene TRBV7-9; 7 nucleotides line up with TRBD2. The CDR3 loop spans 14 amino acids. V shed 8 bases and J 4 bases; nucleotides not matched to a gene: 8. From germline, CDR1 is SEHNR and CDR2 FQNEAQ (reference sequence). The CDR3 DNA is TGTGCCAGCCGCCCGGCTAGCGGATACAATGAGCAGTTCTTC. Translating it yields CASRPASGYNEQFF. The whole variable domain, filled in from reference TRBV7-9 and TRBJ2-1, reads DTGVSQNPRHKITKRGQNVTFRCDPISEHNRLYWYRQTLGQGPEFLTYFQNEAQLEKSRLLSDRFSAERPKGSFSTLEIQRTEQGDSAMYLCASRPASGYNEQFFGPGTRLTVL.

This clone was recorded once. The chain has TRBV7-3 and TRBJ1-5, with D perhaps TRBD1 (5 bases). The germline V gene encodes CDR1 SGHTA and CDR2 FQGTGA. The germline V and J ends were trimmed by 2 bases and 5 bases, with 7 bases remaining between them. CDR3 length equals 13 residues. For the CDR3, the DNA is TGTGCCAGCAGCTTAGGCAGGGATCAGCCCCAGCATTTT. This encodes CASSLGRDQPQHF.

V and J are TRBV5-6 and TRBJ1-2; 12 bases are a match to TRBD1. CDR3 length equals 16 residues. V was clipped by 0 bases and J by 5 bases; unmatched bases: 5. Germline V lookup: CDR1 SGHDT, CDR2 YYEEEE. CDR3 bases: TGTGCCAGCAGCTTGGTGGGACAGGGGGCCTCGTATGGCTACACCTTC. It yields the protein CASSLVGQGASYGYTF.

This rearrangement joins TRBV7-8 to TRBJ2-7, with D tentatively TRBD2 (5 bases). This CDR3 is built from 15 residues. CDR1 and CDR2 from the germline V gene are SGHVS and FQNEAQ. V lost 5 bases and J 8 bases, leaving 22 bases between the germline ends. The CDR3 DNA is TGTGCCAGCAGCATGTCCGCCCACGGGAAATACCAGCAGTACTTC. It translates to CASSMSAHGKYQQYF.

V and J are TRBV6-2 or TRBV6-3 and TRBJ2-7; 10 nucleotides agree with TRBD2. The V gene's germline CDR1 is MNHEY and CDR2 SVGEGT. V trimming: 6 bases; J trimming: 3 bases; junction bases outside the gene matches: 11. The CDR3 spans 16 residues. In DNA form, the CDR3 reads TGTGCCAGCAGCCCTAAAAGCGGGAGGGCCGTCTACGAGCAGTACTTC. This translates into CASSPKSGRAVYEQYF.

The chain combines TRBV15 with TRBJ1-5; no clear D gene. The CDR3 length is 12 residues. CDR1 LNHNV and CDR2 YYDKDF come from the germline V gene (reference sequence). Trimming took off 0 bases at V and 11 bases at J, with 8 bases between the two ends. The CDR3 protein is CATSRDVGSQHF. In DNA form, the CDR3 reads TGTGCCACCAGCAGAGATGTCGGGTCCCAGCATTTT.

The chain is built from TRBV2 and TRBJ1-5, with TRBD1 matching 8 bases. J lost 8 bases, V lost 6 bases, and 12 bases had no gene match. The length of the CDR3 is 15 residues. Germline V CDR1 and CDR2: SNHLY, FYNNEI. The CDR3 here is CASSSPGQETKPQHF. CDR3 DNA: TGTGCCAGCAGCAGCCCGGGACAGGAAACTAAGCCCCAGCATTTT.

The gene calls are TRBV9 and TRBJ2-5; 11 bases match TRBD1. Trimming cost V 3 bases and J 5 bases; bases outside gene matches: 3. The CDR3 extends over 14 amino acids. CDR1 is SGDLS, CDR2 YYNGEE, per germline. The DNA for the CDR3 is TGTGCCAGCAGCGGGACAGGGGGCATGGAGACCCAGTACTTC. Its protein is CASSGTGGMETQYF.

The rearrangement uses TRBV7-3 and TRBJ2-7; possibly TRBD2 for D (6 bases). CDR3 length equals 15 residues. Per the germline V gene, CDR1 is SGHTA and CDR2 is FQGTGA. Trimming shortened V by 2 bases and J by 7 bases, and 18 bases separated the two germline ends. The DNA for the CDR3 is TGTGCCAGCAGCTTAGGCGGAACTAGCTTTGGGGAGCAGTACTTC. Its protein is CASSLGGTSFGEQYF.

This sequence joins TRBV20-1 and TRBJ1-1; 7 bases are a match to TRBD1. CDR1 is DFQATT, CDR2 SNEGSKA, per germline (reference sequence). The CDR3 is 14 amino acids. The V gene end was trimmed by 3 bases and the J gene end by 0 bases; junction bases not matched to a gene: 4. The DNA of the CDR3 is TGCAGTGCTAGTATGGGACAGCTGAACACTGAAGCTTTCTTT. Translation gives CSASMGQLNTEAFF.

Turning to this clone: The same CDR3 arises from other DNA sequences in this sample as well. The rearrangement joins TRBV30 to TRBJ2-5; D is perhaps TRBD1 (5 bases). The CDR3 covers 12 residues. V was trimmed by 5 bases and J by 2 bases, leaving 9 bases between them. CDR1 and CDR2 (germline): GTSNPN, SVGIG (reference sequence). CDR3 sequence (DNA): TGTGCCTGGGGTGACAGACAAGAGACCCAGTACTTC. Translation: CAWGDRQETQYF.

The chain recombines TRBV5-5 with TRBJ1-1; unclear D gene. The length of the CDR3 is 15 residues. The V end was cut by 0 bases, the J end by 6 bases, with 15 bases between. Germline V CDR1 and CDR2: SGHKS, YYEKEE (reference sequence). The CDR3 sequence is CASSLVGIQAAEAFF. The CDR3 region has the DNA TGTGCCAGCAGCTTGGTTGGCATTCAGGCAGCTGAAGCTTTCTTT.

This rearrangement joins TRBV27 to TRBJ1-2, with D tentatively TRBD1 (5 bases). The CDR3 length is 13 residues. Per the germline V gene, CDR1 is MNHEY and CDR2 is SMNVEV (reference sequence). Trimming removed 3 bases from V and 8 bases from J, with 13 bases in between. The DNA of the CDR3 is TGTGCCAGCAGTTTGGCGGGGGAAGTCGGCTACACCTTC. Translation: CASSLAGEVGYTF.

V gene TRBV28 combines with J gene TRBJ1-2; TRBD1 agrees at 8 bases. Germline-derived CDR1 and CDR2 are MDHEN and SYDVKM. J was trimmed by 0 bases and V by 5 bases; bases with no gene match: 14. The CDR3 loop spans 18 amino acids. CDR3 sequence reads: CASSPIGQGLISNYGYTF. Written as DNA, the CDR3 is TGTGCCAGCAGTCCAATAGGACAGGGTCTTATTTCTAACTATGGCTACACCTTC.

CDR3 in amino acids: CASSAYSGQSGTGELFF. The DNA for the CDR3 is TGTGCCAGCAGCGCCTATAGCGGGCAAAGTGGAACCGGGGAGCTGTTTTTT. The genes are TRBV11-3 and TRBJ2-2, with 7 bases identical to TRBD2. Germline trimming cut 5 bases from V and 5 bases from J; bases unmatched to any gene: 14. CDR3 length: 17 amino acids. Germline-derived CDR1 and CDR2 are SGHNT and YENEEA.

V usage is TRBV28 and J usage is TRBJ1-6; D not resolved. Trimming took 3 bases from V and 5 from J, leaving 5 bases between them. CDR3 size: 13 residues. Germline assignment: CDR1 MDHEN and CDR2 SYDVKM. This CDR3 is CASSFGNNSPLHF. The CDR3 DNA follows: TGTGCCAGCAGTTTCGGGAATAATTCACCCCTCCACTTT.

The chain carries TRBV14 and TRBJ2-7; 9 bases are a match to TRBD1. CDR1 SGHDN and CDR2 FVKESK come from the germline V gene. The CDR3 loop spans 16 amino acids. The J segment lost 0 bases and the V segment lost 4 bases, leaving 7 bases of the junction unmatched. The CDR3 here is CASSPQWGQGSYEQYF. CDR3 DNA sequence: TGTGCCAGCAGCCCGCAGTGGGGACAGGGCTCCTACGAGCAGTACTTC.

The chain carries TRBV2 and TRBJ2-7; possibly TRBD2 for D (6 bases). Germline lookup yields CDR1 SNHLY and CDR2 FYNNEI. The length of the CDR3 is 16 residues. Trimming pared 4 bases from V and 0 bases from J, leaving 16 bases between. The CDR3 is CASSASSGALSYEQYF. The CDR3 nucleotides are TGTGCCAGCAGTGCATCGTCGGGAGCGCTCTCCTACGAGCAGTACTTC.

The V gene is TRBV5-5, the J gene TRBJ2-3; 8 bases match TRBD2. Germline V CDR1 and CDR2: SGHKS, YYEKEE (reference sequence). The V segment lost 4 bases and the J segment 6 bases; nucleotides outside the gene matches: 7. CDR3 length equals 14 residues. CDR3 nucleotide sequence: TGTGCCAGCAGCGATCTAGCGGGTGGTGATACGCAGTATTTT. Its translation: CASSDLAGGDTQYF.

CDR3 in amino acids: CASKNGGLGHTIYF. DNA for the CDR3: TGTGCCAGTAAAAACGGGGGTTTGGGCCACACCATATATTTT. V is TRBV6-5 and J is TRBJ1-3, with D possibly TRBD1 on 5 matching bases. V lost 9 bases and J 8 bases, leaving 20 bases between the germline ends. Per the germline V gene, CDR1 is MNHEY and CDR2 is SVGAGI. The CDR3 loop spans 14 amino acids.

This sequence joins TRBV28 and TRBJ1-4, with a tentative D call TRBD1 (6 bases). V was clipped by 1 base and J by 10 bases, with 16 bases between them. The CDR3 runs 15 residues. CDR1 and CDR2 (germline): MDHEN, SYDVKM. CDR3 loop: CASSLLGQGSGKLFF. CDR3 sequence (DNA): TGTGCCAGCAGTTTATTGGGTCAGGGGAGTGGAAAACTGTTTTTT.